Listed below are T cell receptor beta chains from one sample, sequenced in a study of blood T cells in healthy people across ages. TCRdb re-analysed the 5' RACE reads in MiXCR, keeping a single row per CDR3 protein. Of roughly 1,800,000 distinct CDR3 sequences listed, less than 50% are singletons. Material for sequencing was blood. These receptor sequences come from a woman in her 40s in good health. CDR3s include the opening cysteine and the closing phenylalanine or tryptophan. The order of the fields is CDR3 DNA, CDR3 protein, clone size, D gene, V gene, J gene. D genes are given only for firm matches. Clone size is not always given. Where it is, it says once, few, many or a class for expanded clones.

cdr3_nt: TGTGCCAGCAGTGTACAGGGTAAAGGCCAGCCCCAGCATTTT
cdr3_aa: CASSVQGKGQPQHF
clone_size: -
d_call: -
v_call: TRBV28
j_call: TRBJ1-5

cdr3_nt: TGCAGTGCAGAGAGGGGGGGGAGCGAAGAGACCCAGTACTTC
cdr3_aa: CSAERGGSEETQYF
clone_size: few
d_call: -
v_call: TRBV20-1
j_call: TRBJ2-5

cdr3_nt: TGTGCTAGTGACGATGGACGGTTCACAGATACGCAGTATTTT
cdr3_aa: CASDDGRFTDTQYF
clone_size: few
d_call: -
v_call: TRBV12-5
j_call: TRBJ2-3

cdr3_nt: TGCGGTGCAAAACTCATCTACAGGGAGGAGGGCTATGGCTACACCTTC
cdr3_aa: CGAKLIYREEGYGYTF
clone_size: -
d_call: -
v_call: TRBV20-1
j_call: TRBJ1-2

cdr3_nt: TGTGCCAGCAGCTTAGTACGGCAGTTCTTTGGGGCCAACGTCCTGACTTTC
cdr3_aa: CASSLVRQFFGANVLTF
clone_size: -
d_call: -
v_call: TRBV7-9
j_call: TRBJ2-6

cdr3_nt: TGTGCCAGCAGACACCTTTACAGGCTCAGGAACTATGGCTACACCTTC
cdr3_aa: CASRHLYRLRNYGYTF
clone_size: few
d_call: -
v_call: TRBV6-6
j_call: TRBJ1-2

cdr3_nt: TGTGCCAGCAGCCGCAGACATGGGCCCGGGGAGCTGTTTTTT
cdr3_aa: CASSRRHGPGELFF
clone_size: -
d_call: -
v_call: TRBV14
j_call: TRBJ2-2

cdr3_nt: TGCGCCAGCGACCTCGGGGGTCGATCTAGCACAGATACGCAGTATTTT
cdr3_aa: CASDLGGRSSTDTQYF
clone_size: few
d_call: -
v_call: TRBV5-1
j_call: TRBJ2-3

cdr3_nt: TGCAGTGCCAGCGCGACAGGGGGCGACTATGGCTACACCTTC
cdr3_aa: CSASATGGDYGYTF
clone_size: -
d_call: TRBD1
v_call: TRBV20-1
j_call: TRBJ1-2

cdr3_nt: TGCAGTGCTACCACTCCACGGGGCTATTACAACGAGCAGTACTTC
cdr3_aa: CSATTPRGYYNEQYF
clone_size: -
d_call: -
v_call: TRBV20-1
j_call: TRBJ2-7

cdr3_nt: TGCAGTGCTAGCCCGGGACAGGGGATCTACGAGCAGTACTTC
cdr3_aa: CSASPGQGIYEQYF
clone_size: many
d_call: TRBD1
v_call: TRBV20-1
j_call: TRBJ2-7

cdr3_nt: TGTGCCAGCAGCTCAGACACGAACTATGGCTACACCTTC
cdr3_aa: CASSSDTNYGYTF
clone_size: many
d_call: -
v_call: TRBV7-9
j_call: TRBJ1-2

cdr3_nt: TGCGCCAGCAGCCAATTGGACGGGACCTACGAGCAGTACTTC
cdr3_aa: CASSQLDGTYEQYF
clone_size: few
d_call: -
v_call: TRBV4-1
j_call: TRBJ2-7

cdr3_nt: TGTGCCAGCAGTGAAGCCCGGACAGGGGTGGAGACCCAGTACTTC
cdr3_aa: CASSEARTGVETQYF
clone_size: -
d_call: TRBD1
v_call: TRBV2
j_call: TRBJ2-5

cdr3_nt: TGCAGCGGGCGGAGCGGGGGGGCCAATGAGCAGTTCTTC
cdr3_aa: CSGRSGGANEQFF
clone_size: -
d_call: TRBD2
v_call: TRBV29-1
j_call: TRBJ2-1

cdr3_nt: TGCAGTGCTGCCGGGACTAGCGAGACCAGCGAGCAGTTCTTC
cdr3_aa: CSAAGTSETSEQFF
clone_size: -
d_call: TRBD2
v_call: TRBV20-1
j_call: TRBJ2-1

cdr3_nt: TGCGCCAGCAGCTTGGTGACAGGACCCAGCACAGATACGCAGTATTTT
cdr3_aa: CASSLVTGPSTDTQYF
clone_size: -
d_call: -
v_call: TRBV5-1
j_call: TRBJ2-3

cdr3_nt: TGTGCCAGCAGCTTAGCGGACAGGGTCCCAGATACGCAGTATTTT
cdr3_aa: CASSLADRVPDTQYF
clone_size: few
d_call: TRBD1
v_call: TRBV7-9
j_call: TRBJ2-3

cdr3_nt: TGTGCCAGCAGCTCGCAACAACTAGCGGCGACCTACGAGCAGTACTTC
cdr3_aa: CASSSQQLAATYEQYF
clone_size: -
d_call: -
v_call: TRBV21-1
j_call: TRBJ2-7

cdr3_nt: TGTGCCAGCAGTTTATACGTCGGGAGCACAGATACGCAGTATTTT
cdr3_aa: CASSLYVGSTDTQYF
clone_size: -
d_call: -
v_call: TRBV28
j_call: TRBJ2-3

cdr3_nt: TGTGCCACCAGTGAAGGGGACGGATTCGGTCCAGATACGCAGTATTTT
cdr3_aa: CATSEGDGFGPDTQYF
clone_size: -
d_call: -
v_call: TRBV24-1
j_call: TRBJ2-3

cdr3_nt: TGCAGTGCCCCACTAACCGACAGGGGGGCGCAAGAGACCCGGTACTTC
cdr3_aa: CSAPLTDRGAQETRYF
clone_size: -
d_call: TRBD1
v_call: TRBV20-1
j_call: TRBJ2-5

cdr3_nt: TGCGCCAGCAGAGAGGGGACCCATCAAGAGACCCAGTACTTC
cdr3_aa: CASREGTHQETQYF
clone_size: few
d_call: -
v_call: TRBV5-1
j_call: TRBJ2-5

cdr3_nt: TGTGCCAGCAGCTCACCGGGACGCCGGTCTCACTACGAGCAGTACTTC
cdr3_aa: CASSSPGRRSHYEQYF
clone_size: -
d_call: -
v_call: TRBV28
j_call: TRBJ2-7

cdr3_nt: TGCAGTGCTAGAGGACCTACAACTAATGAAAAACTGTTTTTT
cdr3_aa: CSARGPTTNEKLFF
clone_size: few
d_call: -
v_call: TRBV20-1
j_call: TRBJ1-4

cdr3_nt: TGTGCCAGCAGACGACTAGTGGATGAGCAGTACTTC
cdr3_aa: CASRRLVDEQYF
clone_size: -
d_call: -
v_call: TRBV11-2
j_call: TRBJ2-4

cdr3_nt: TGTGCCATCAGGGTGGGACAGAGTCAAGAGACCCAGTACTTC
cdr3_aa: CAIRVGQSQETQYF
clone_size: -
d_call: TRBD1
v_call: TRBV10-3
j_call: TRBJ2-5

cdr3_nt: TGCAGTGCTACCCCGACTAGCGGGGGGGGGACCCAGTACTTC
cdr3_aa: CSATPTSGGGTQYF
clone_size: once
d_call: TRBD2
v_call: TRBV20-1
j_call: TRBJ2-5

cdr3_nt: TGCGCCAGCAGCTTGGTAGGACAGGGTAGGTCCTACGAGCAGTACTTC
cdr3_aa: CASSLVGQGRSYEQYF
clone_size: -
d_call: TRBD1
v_call: TRBV5-1
j_call: TRBJ2-7

cdr3_nt: TGCAGTGCTCAGCCAGGGATCTATGGCTACACCTTC
cdr3_aa: CSAQPGIYGYTF
clone_size: few
d_call: -
v_call: TRBV20-1
j_call: TRBJ1-2

cdr3_nt: TGTGCCAGCAGTTACTTGACAGGTCTTTGGTATAATGGCTACACCTTC
cdr3_aa: CASSYLTGLWYNGYTF
clone_size: few
d_call: -
v_call: TRBV6-5
j_call: TRBJ1-2

cdr3_nt: TGCGCCAGCAGCTTGGTGGGGGTGGCCTACGAGCAGTACTTC
cdr3_aa: CASSLVGVAYEQYF
clone_size: few
d_call: -
v_call: TRBV5-1
j_call: TRBJ2-7

cdr3_nt: TGTGCCAGCAGCTTAGGCGGGGGGGCCCTGAGGAATGAGCAGTTCTTC
cdr3_aa: CASSLGGGALRNEQFF
clone_size: -
d_call: TRBD2
v_call: TRBV7-2
j_call: TRBJ2-1

cdr3_nt: TGTGCCAGCAGCTCGGGACAGGGGGCCGAAGATACGCAGTATTTT
cdr3_aa: CASSSGQGAEDTQYF
clone_size: -
d_call: TRBD1
v_call: TRBV7-3
j_call: TRBJ2-3

cdr3_nt: TGTGCCAGCACCGAGAGGGGGGGGGCCTACGAGCAGTACTTC
cdr3_aa: CASTERGGAYEQYF
clone_size: -
d_call: -
v_call: TRBV28
j_call: TRBJ2-7

cdr3_nt: TGTGCCAGCAGTCTGAACCCGGGACTAGCGGGGGGGGTTTGGGAGACCCAGTACTTC
cdr3_aa: CASSLNPGLAGGVWETQYF
clone_size: -
d_call: TRBD2
v_call: TRBV27
j_call: TRBJ2-5

cdr3_nt: TGCAGCGTGAACCGGGACGACCTAGCCAAAAACATTCAGTACTTC
cdr3_aa: CSVNRDDLAKNIQYF
clone_size: many
d_call: -
v_call: TRBV29-1
j_call: TRBJ2-4

cdr3_nt: TGCAGCCCGGGGGACAGTGATGAGCAGTTCTTC
cdr3_aa: CSPGDSDEQFF
clone_size: -
d_call: -
v_call: TRBV29-1
j_call: TRBJ2-1

cdr3_nt: TGTGCCAGCGGCGGGACTGGGGTGGTCCAGTACTTC
cdr3_aa: CASGGTGVVQYF
clone_size: -
d_call: -
v_call: TRBV9
j_call: TRBJ2-7

cdr3_nt: TGCAGTGCTAGTCGGCCGGCCACAGATACGCAGTATTTT
cdr3_aa: CSASRPATDTQYF
clone_size: once
d_call: -
v_call: TRBV20-1
j_call: TRBJ2-3

cdr3_nt: TGTGCCAGCAGTCGCCTCCCGGACAGGCCTGAAGAGACCCAGTACTTC
cdr3_aa: CASSRLPDRPEETQYF
clone_size: -
d_call: TRBD1
v_call: TRBV6-1
j_call: TRBJ2-5

cdr3_nt: TGTGCCAGCAGCTTGGACACAAATTCACCCCTCCACTTT
cdr3_aa: CASSLDTNSPLHF
clone_size: -
d_call: -
v_call: TRBV5-5
j_call: TRBJ1-6

cdr3_nt: TGCAGTGCCACTTCAGGAGGACATGGCTACACCTTC
cdr3_aa: CSATSGGHGYTF
clone_size: -
d_call: -
v_call: TRBV20-1
j_call: TRBJ1-2

cdr3_nt: -
cdr3_aa: CASSFYICSARLTESEQYF
clone_size: -
d_call: -
v_call: TRBV7-9
j_call: TRBJ2-5

cdr3_nt: TGTGCCAGCAGCTTAGCTTCTAGCGGACCTTACAATGAGCAGTTCTTC
cdr3_aa: CASSLASSGPYNEQFF
clone_size: few
d_call: TRBD2
v_call: TRBV7-2
j_call: TRBJ2-1

cdr3_nt: TGCGCCAGCAGCTTGATGCGCTCTGGGGCCAACGTCCTGACTTTC
cdr3_aa: CASSLMRSGANVLTF
clone_size: few
d_call: -
v_call: TRBV5-1
j_call: TRBJ2-6

cdr3_nt: TGTGCCAGCAGTTTAGGCAGGCTTAACTCCTACAATGAGCAGTACTTC
cdr3_aa: CASSLGRLNSYNEQYF
clone_size: -
d_call: -
v_call: TRBV28
j_call: TRBJ2-7

cdr3_nt: TGTGCCAGCAGTTTATTCTCACAGAACAATGAGCAGTTCTTC
cdr3_aa: CASSLFSQNNEQFF
clone_size: -
d_call: -
v_call: TRBV12-3/TRBV12-4
j_call: TRBJ2-1

cdr3_nt: TGTGCCAGCAGCCAAGATCGATTTTGGACAGGGAGCTCCTATAATTCACCCCTCCACTTT
cdr3_aa: CASSQDRFWTGSSYNSPLHF
clone_size: -
d_call: TRBD1
v_call: TRBV4-2
j_call: TRBJ1-6

cdr3_nt: TGCGCCAGCAGCCAAGCCTTGGCTAGCGGGGGATACGAGCAGTACTTC
cdr3_aa: CASSQALASGGYEQYF
clone_size: few
d_call: TRBD2
v_call: TRBV4-3
j_call: TRBJ2-7

cdr3_nt: TGCAGTTCCGAACCCTCGGACACAGATACGCAGTATTTT
cdr3_aa: CSSEPSDTDTQYF
clone_size: -
d_call: -
v_call: TRBV20-1
j_call: TRBJ2-3

cdr3_nt: TGTGCCAGCAGCTTCAACTTCAGATACGGGCAGTATTTT
cdr3_aa: CASSFNFRYGQYF
clone_size: -
d_call: -
v_call: TRBV7-2
j_call: TRBJ2-3

cdr3_nt: TGTGCTACCGGGACTAGCGCAACCTACGAGCAGTACTTC
cdr3_aa: CATGTSATYEQYF
clone_size: few
d_call: TRBD2
v_call: TRBV7-9
j_call: TRBJ2-7

cdr3_nt: TGCGCCAGCAGCCAAGTTGGGGCCGGAATCTACGAGCAGTACTTC
cdr3_aa: CASSQVGAGIYEQYF
clone_size: few
d_call: -
v_call: TRBV4-3
j_call: TRBJ2-7

cdr3_nt: TGTGCCAGCAGTTCCCCAATCCGGACCTGGACAGATACGCAGTATTTT
cdr3_aa: CASSSPIRTWTDTQYF
clone_size: -
d_call: -
v_call: TRBV28
j_call: TRBJ2-3

cdr3_nt: TGTGCCAGCAGCGCTCGGGATAGTGCAGAGACCCAGTACTTC
cdr3_aa: CASSARDSAETQYF
clone_size: few
d_call: -
v_call: TRBV7-9
j_call: TRBJ2-5

cdr3_nt: TGTGCCAGCAGTTTATTTAAGTGGCAGGGGCCCACAGATACGCGGTATTTT
cdr3_aa: CASSLFKWQGPTDTRYF
clone_size: -
d_call: -
v_call: TRBV28
j_call: TRBJ2-3

cdr3_nt: TGTGCCATCAGGTCCGACTGGAAAGAGACCCAGTACTTC
cdr3_aa: CAIRSDWKETQYF
clone_size: once
d_call: -
v_call: TRBV10-3
j_call: TRBJ2-5

cdr3_nt: TGCAGTGCTAGAGATGCAGGGATGAACGAGCAGTACTTC
cdr3_aa: CSARDAGMNEQYF
clone_size: few
d_call: -
v_call: TRBV20-1
j_call: TRBJ2-7